A selection of T cell receptor beta chains follows, all from one sample in a study of Graves' ophthalmopathy and Graves' hyperthyroidism. Each CDR3 protein is one row after TCRdb ran MiXCR on the multiplex PCR reads. Here the sample spans about 740,000 distinct CDR3 sequences, 40% being singletons. The sample was peripheral blood. These receptors all come from an adult man with Graves' ophthalmopathy. Both conserved end residues are part of each CDR3. D genes are given only for firm matches. Clone sizes are given selectively: once, few, many, or a class where the clone is expanded.

J gene | clone size | V gene | D gene | CDR3 protein | CDR3 DNA
TRBJ1-4 | NA | TRBV25-1 | TRBD1 | CASSASDRGDEKLFF | TGTGCCAGCAGTGCTAGTGACAGGGGGGATGAAAAACTGTTTTTT
TRBJ2-6 | many | TRBV2 | NA | CASKGSGANVLTF | TGTGCCAGCAAGGGTTCTGGGGCCAACGTCCTGACTTTC
TRBJ2-7 | many | TRBV15 | NA | CATSREDPPAYEQYF | TGTGCCACCAGCAGAGAGGATCCACCCGCCTACGAGCAGTACTTC
TRBJ1-1 | few | TRBV10-3 | TRBD1 | CASRDRVPKDTEAFF | TGTGCCAGCAGAGACAGGGTCCCAAAGGACACTGAAGCTTTCTTT
TRBJ2-5 | NA | TRBV7-9 | NA | CASSLSAGLEETQYF | TGTGCCAGCAGCTTATCGGCAGGCCTGGAAGAGACCCAGTACTTC
TRBJ1-4 | many | TRBV25-1 | TRBD1 | CASSVRQGTTNEKLFF | TGTGCCAGCAGTGTCCGACAGGGGACAACTAATGAAAAACTGTTTTTT
TRBJ1-2 | NA | TRBV6-5 | TRBD1 | CASSSQGPGGYTF | TGTGCCAGCAGTTCACAGGGGCCGGGCGGCTACACCTTC
TRBJ2-7 | NA | TRBV5-1 | NA | CASSLSGQIYEQYF | TGCGCCAGCAGCTTGAGTGGACAGATTTACGAGCAGTACTTC
TRBJ1-1 | many | TRBV7-9 | NA | CASRASMNTEAFF | TGTGCCAGCAGGGCCTCCATGAACACTGAAGCTTTCTTT
TRBJ2-5 | NA | TRBV29-1 | TRBD1 | CSVRDRAARQETQYF | TGCAGCGTACGGGACAGGGCAGCCAGACAAGAGACCCAGTACTTC
TRBJ2-2 | NA | TRBV25-1 | TRBD1 | CAWTTGGYGELFF | TGTGCCTGGACGACAGGGGGCTACGGGGAGCTGTTTTTT
TRBJ2-7 | NA | TRBV2 | TRBD1 | CASSFGTVHEQYF | TGTGCCAGCAGCTTCGGGACAGTCCACGAGCAGTACTTC
TRBJ1-6 | many | TRBV7-3 | NA | CASSVTGSGENSPLHF | TGTGCCAGCAGCGTCACAGGGTCTGGAGAAAATTCACCCCTCCACTTT
TRBJ2-7 | NA | TRBV7-6 | TRBD1 | CASSPVGQGAGEQYF | TGTGCCAGCAGCCCGGTAGGACAGGGCGCCGGGGAGCAGTACTTC
TRBJ1-2 | NA | TRBV7-6 | TRBD1 | CASSLAQGQGIDYGYTF | TGTGCCAGCAGCTTGGCTCAGGGACAGGGGATAGACTATGGCTACACCTTC
TRBJ2-6 | many | TRBV10-3 | NA | CAISEPHQVSGANVLTF | TGTGCCATCAGTGAGCCCCACCAGGTCTCTGGGGCCAACGTCCTGACTTTC
TRBJ2-6 | NA | TRBV29-1 | TRBD1 | CSVGTGGAGANVLTF | TGCAGCGTCGGGACAGGGGGAGCCGGGGCCAACGTCCTGACTTTC
TRBJ2-2 | many | TRBV25-1 | NA | CASSEGAGRSGELFF | TGTGCCAGCAGTGAAGGGGCAGGGAGGAGCGGGGAGCTGTTTTTT
TRBJ1-4 | many | TRBV2 | NA | CASRGSYNEKLFF | TGTGCCAGCAGGGGCAGCTACAATGAAAAACTGTTTTTT
TRBJ2-3 | NA | TRBV20-1 | NA | CSANEPSTDTQYF | TGCAGTGCTAATGAACCTAGCACAGATACGCAGTATTTT
TRBJ1-2 | NA | TRBV29-1 | TRBD1 | CSVEDRGRGYTF | TGCAGCGTTGAAGACAGGGGGCGGGGCTACACCTTC
TRBJ2-7 | NA | TRBV6-6 | NA | CASSYSEIPGEQYF | TGTGCCAGCAGTTACTCGGAGATCCCAGGCGAGCAGTACTTC
TRBJ2-5 | NA | TRBV20-1 | NA | CSASDGEETQYF | TGCAGTGCTAGCGACGGCGAAGAGACCCAGTACTTC
TRBJ2-7 | once | TRBV4-2 | TRBD1 | CASSQGTGTGFDEQYF | TGTGCCAGCAGCCAAGGGACGGGGACAGGGTTCGACGAGCAGTACTTC
TRBJ2-6 | once | TRBV7-9 | NA | CPSTPRYSGANVQTF | TGTCCCAGCACCCCAAGGTACTCTGGGGCCAACGTCCAGACTTTC
TRBJ1-2 | few | TRBV7-9 | TRBD1 | CASSQGYRGRSYTF | TGTGCCAGCAGCCAAGGTTACAGGGGGCGAAGCTACACCTTC
TRBJ2-5 | NA | TRBV20-1 | NA | CSASIGSFDQETQYF | TGCAGTGCTTCTATAGGGAGCTTCGATCAAGAGACCCAGTACTTC
TRBJ2-2 | NA | TRBV25-1 | TRBD1 | CASSLRGTGRTGELFF | TGTGCCAGCAGCTTAAGGGGGACAGGGAGGACCGGGGAGCTGTTTTTT
TRBJ1-6 | many | TRBV20-1 | TRBD1 | CSASPPGQGRSPLHF | TGCAGTGCCAGTCCCCCGGGACAGGGACGTTCACCCCTCCACTTT
TRBJ2-7 | few | TRBV20-1 | TRBD2 | CSAGPTSGRNYEQYF | TGCAGTGCGGGACCTACTAGCGGGAGGAACTACGAGCAGTACTTC
TRBJ1-3 | NA | TRBV10-2 | TRBD1 | CASSETDRGPGNTIYF | TGCGCCAGCAGTGAGACCGACAGGGGGCCTGGAAACACCATATATTTT
TRBJ2-5 | NA | TRBV15 | NA | CAASSGTSAEETQYF | TGTGCCGCCAGCAGTGGGACCTCAGCGGAAGAGACCCAGTACTTC
TRBJ1-2 | few | TRBV4-3 | NA | CASSQDAVWGYTF | TGCGCCAGCAGCCAAGATGCGGTTTGGGGCTACACCTTC
TRBJ2-3 | NA | TRBV10-2 | TRBD2 | CASSEFPKIGLAGDTQYF | TGCGCCAGCAGTGAGTTCCCCAAGATAGGACTAGCGGGAGATACGCAGTATTTT
TRBJ1-4 | few | TRBV7-8 | NA | CASSLAALTDNEKLFF | TGTGCCAGCAGCTTAGCGGCTCTGACGGATAATGAAAAACTGTTTTTT
TRBJ2-7 | NA | TRBV10-2 | NA | CASGSFEEGRRRGAQYF | TGTGCCAGCGGCTCATTCGAGGAGGGAAGAAGGCGGGGAGCACAGTACTTC
TRBJ2-5 | NA | TRBV25-1 | NA | CASSDPGGGETQYF | TGTGCCAGCAGTGATCCCGGGGGCGGGGAGACCCAGTACTTC
TRBJ1-4 | NA | TRBV10-3 | TRBD1 | CASSLRDRGNEKLFF | TGTGCCAGCAGTTTAAGGGACAGGGGAAATGAAAAACTGTTTTTT
TRBJ2-7 | NA | TRBV7-2 | TRBD2 | CAWSVGEGIGYEQYF | TGTGCCTGGAGTGTAGGGGAGGGGATCGGCTACGAGCAGTACTTC
TRBJ2-3 | NA | TRBV11-1 | NA | CASSPGAGRTDTQYF | TGTGCCAGCAGCCCCGGGGCGGGGCGCACAGATACGCAGTATTTT
TRBJ1-3 | NA | TRBV2 | NA | CASSDPGPGNTIYF | TGTGCCAGCAGTGACCCGGGGCCTGGAAACACCATATATTTT
TRBJ2-7 | few | TRBV14 | NA | CASSQESWQGYEQYF | TGTGCCAGCAGCCAAGAATCTTGGCAGGGCTACGAGCAGTACTTC
TRBJ1-6 | NA | TRBV25-1 | NA | CASGAGLHALHF | TGTGCCAGCGGGGCAGGACTTCATGCCCTCCACTTT
TRBJ2-6 | NA | TRBV25-1 | NA | CASSLGIGTEANVLTF | TGTGCCAGCAGCTTGGGAATTGGGACTGAGGCCAACGTCCTGACTTTC
TRBJ2-7 | few | TRBV7-9 | NA | CASSPRDDGFYEQYF | TGTGCCAGCAGCCCTCGGGACGACGGATTCTACGAGCAGTACTTC
TRBJ2-2 | NA | TRBV25-1 | TRBD1 | CASSLSTQGGELFF | TGTGCCAGCAGTTTATCGACACAGGGGGGGGAGCTGTTTTTT
TRBJ1-1 | NA | TRBV5-6 | NA | CASSAGATEAFF | TGTGCCAGCAGCGCAGGGGCCACTGAAGCTTTCTTT
TRBJ2-7 | NA | TRBV29-1 | NA | CSVDTGVDYEQYF | TGCAGCGTTGATACAGGTGTGGACTACGAGCAGTACTTC
TRBJ2-5 | NA | TRBV25-1 | NA | CACSAKRAQETQYF | TGTGCCTGCAGTGCAAAGCGGGCGCAAGAGACCCAGTACTTC